The 9 T cell receptor beta chains below were found in one sample sequenced in a study of identical twins. One entry per CDR3 protein results from TCRdb running MiXCR on the 5' RACE reads. The data hold approximately 590,000 distinct CDR3 sequences, with just under 10% observed a single time. The same specimen was also included in a second study, on yellow fever vaccine responses in identical twins.

The sequenced material came from PBMCs. These receptors were obtained from a woman between 18 and 29 years old in good health.

This sequence joins TRBV7-9 and TRBJ2-7; possible D gene TRBD2, 6 bases. Germline CDR1 SEHNR, CDR2 FQNEAQ (reference sequence). The CDR3 has 13 amino acids. Trimming left V 6 bases short and J 8 bases short, with 17 bases between. The CDR3 nucleotides read TGTGCCAGCAGGAACACAATAGCGGAGCAGCAGTACTTC. Translation: CASRNTIAEQQYF.

The chain is built from TRBV6-5 and TRBJ2-5; perhaps TRBD1 as D (5 bases). CDR3 length: 16 residues. Trimming left V 3 bases short and J 5 bases short, with 19 bases between. Germline values: CDR1 MNHEY, CDR2 SVGAGI. The CDR3 spells CASSYGDSSKGETQYF. CDR3 in DNA: TGTGCCAGCAGTTATGGAGACAGCTCGAAGGGGGAGACCCAGTACTTC.

This clonotype appeared many times. The chain uses TRBV5-1 and TRBJ1-1, with 8 nucleotides matching TRBD1. This CDR3 has 13 residues. J was trimmed by 10 bases and V by 0 bases; bases with no gene match: 5. The germline gives CDR1 SGHRS, CDR2 YFSETQ. CDR3: CASSLDQGAGAFF. CDR3 DNA sequence: TGCGCCAGCAGCTTGGATCAGGGGGCGGGAGCTTTCTTT.

This clonotype appeared a few times. This chain connects TRBV30 to TRBJ2-7; D perhaps matches TRBD2 (5 bases). V gave up 2 bases and J gave up 2 bases, with 16 bases separating them. CDR1 is GTSNPN, CDR2 SVGIG, per germline (reference sequence). The CDR3 loop spans 15 amino acids. The CDR3 protein is CAWSFAPLGAYEQYF. The CDR3 bases are TGTGCCTGGAGTTTTGCCCCACTAGGAGCCTACGAGCAGTACTTC.

CDR3 nucleotide sequence: TGCAGTGCTAGGGAACATACAGATACGCAGTATTTT. Protein product: CSAREHTDTQYF. V and J are TRBV20-1 and TRBJ2-3; D remains ambiguous. CDR1 and CDR2 from the germline V gene are DFQATT and SNEGSKA (reference sequence). CDR3 size: 12 residues. Trimming shortened V by 3 bases and J by 3 bases, and 7 bases separated the two germline ends.

This clonotype was recorded a few times. The chain combines TRBV12-3 or TRBV12-4 with TRBJ2-7, with TRBD2 matching over 11 bases. The ends lost 6 bases at V and 4 bases at J; junction bases unmatched: 5. This CDR3 is 14 amino acids long. The CDR3 reads CASSATSGVYEQYF. CDR3 in DNA: TGTGCCAGCAGCGCGACTAGCGGGGTGTACGAGCAGTACTTC.

As for this clonotype: Sequence at one end of the junction differs from germline and may be a read error. The chain joins TRBV20-1 to TRBJ2-1, with TRBD2 identical over 8 bases. The CDR3 is 17 amino acids. Germline CDR1 is DFQATT and CDR2 is SNEGSKA (reference sequence). The CDR3 DNA follows: TGCTGTGCTAGACTAAGCGGGAGTTTAGGGTCCTACAATGAGCAGTTCTTC. Translating gives CCARLSGSLGSYNEQFF.

The chain recombines TRBV6-1 with TRBJ1-1, with a weak D call TRBD1 (6 bases). The CDR3 is made up of 16 amino acids. Trimming pared 7 bases from V and 2 bases from J, leaving 20 bases between. CDR1 is MNHNS and CDR2 is SASEGT in the germline V gene. The CDR3 DNA sequence: TGTGCCAGCAATGGGGGGCAGGGGACCATTAACACTGAAGCTTTCTTT. It codes for CASNGGQGTINTEAFF.

This clonotype was counted a few times. The chain joins TRBV20-1 to TRBJ2-2, with 8 bases that match TRBD2. V trimming: 8 bases; J trimming: 8 bases; junction bases outside the gene matches: 10. This CDR3 is built from 13 residues. Germline CDR1 reads DFQATT; CDR2 reads SNEGSKA (reference sequence). CDR3 amino acids: CSSVMASGGELFF. CDR3 DNA sequence: TGCAGTAGCGTTATGGCTAGCGGGGGGGAGCTGTTTTTT.